What follows describes a single T cell receptor (beta chain). The V and J ends lost 6 bases and 8 bases, in that order; junction bases with no gene match: 16. This CDR3 is built from 16 residues. In germline, CDR1 is SGHAT, CDR2 FQNNGV. As to treatment: approximately 18 received Ad26.COV2.S at low or high dose, single or two shots; roughly 5 received placebo; per-sample allocation not given. Repertoires come from day 63 after the first vaccine or placebo injection. The individual, an adult aged 18-55 years, was a donor in Boston. An Ad26 vector was used to express Wuhan-strain SARS-CoV-2 spike as the vaccine. The assay was immunoSEQ multiplex PCR, and TCRdb's table has in-frame clones only and misses some. The sample consists of about 500,000 clones, 80% to 90% of them appearing once. These data are taken from a study of Ad26.COV2.S vaccination and SARS-CoV-2 variants. As for the study in general: Vaccine-arm donor from the placebo-controlled COV1001 Ad26.COV2.S trial.

The sequencing used peripheral blood, collected in a trial of Ad26.COV2.S vaccine versus placebo. J is TRBJ1-2 and V is TRBV11-2; 9 bases fit TRBD1. This receptor was obtained from a person aged 18-60 years who received the Ad26.COV2.S COVID-19 vaccine or a placebo. CDR3 protein: CASRQLGTGRQGGYTF. For the CDR3, the DNA is TGTGCCAGCAGGCAGCTAGGGACAGGGCGTCAGGGCGGCTACACCTTC.